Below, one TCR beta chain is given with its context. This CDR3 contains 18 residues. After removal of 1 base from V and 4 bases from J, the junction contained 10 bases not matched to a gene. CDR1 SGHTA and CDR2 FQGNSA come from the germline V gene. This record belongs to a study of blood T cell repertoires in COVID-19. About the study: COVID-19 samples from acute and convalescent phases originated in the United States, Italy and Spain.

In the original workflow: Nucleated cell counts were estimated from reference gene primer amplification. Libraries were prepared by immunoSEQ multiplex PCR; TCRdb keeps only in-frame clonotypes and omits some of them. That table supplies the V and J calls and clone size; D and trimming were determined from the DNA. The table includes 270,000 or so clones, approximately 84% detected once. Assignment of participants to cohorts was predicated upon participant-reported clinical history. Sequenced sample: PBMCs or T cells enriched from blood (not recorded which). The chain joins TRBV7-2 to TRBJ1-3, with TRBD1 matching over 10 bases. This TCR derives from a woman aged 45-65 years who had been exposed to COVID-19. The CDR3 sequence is CASSLVWTGGLGGNTIYF. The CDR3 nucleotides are TGTGCCAGCAGCTTAGTATGGACAGGGGGGCTTGGAGGAAACACCATATATTTT.